The 27 T cell receptor beta chains reported below all come from one sample, sequenced in a study of T cell responses to AZD1222 COVID-19 vaccine. Some clones are missing from TCRdb's copy, which holds only in-frame ones; the method was immunoSEQ multiplex PCR. Of approximately 150,000 clones detected, around 84% appear once; the ten largest clones hold roughly 5.1%. The sample in question was peripheral blood, obtained 28 days after the second AZD1222 dose. The receptors were sampled from an adult who received the AZD1222 COVID-19 vaccine.

The genes are TRBV7-2 and TRBJ2-1; no clear D gene. Between the trimmed V and J ends, which lost 3 bases and 5 bases, there was a span of 11 bases. CDR3 length: 14 amino acids. Germline V gene sequence: CDR1 SGHTA, CDR2 FQGNSA. The CDR3 loop is CASSFESLNNEQFF. For the CDR3, the DNA is TGTGCCAGCAGCTTCGAATCACTTAACAATGAGCAGTTCTTC.

The chain uses TRBV7-6 and TRBJ1-3, with a weak D call TRBD1 (6 bases). Germline-derived CDR1 and CDR2 are SGHVS and FNYEAQ. This CDR3 comprises 18 residues. With 0 bases removed from V and 4 bases from J, the gap between germline ends came to 19 bases. CDR3: CASSLAGLLQGGGNTIYF. The CDR3 region has the DNA TGTGCCAGCAGCTTAGCGGGACTCCTACAGGGAGGAGGAAACACCATATATTTT.

The chain employs TRBV7-2 and TRBJ2-7; D is perhaps TRBD2 (5 bases). There are 14 residues in the CDR3. The germline V gene has CDR1 SGHTA and CDR2 FQGNSA. Trimming stripped 1 base from V and 2 bases from J, with 9 bases between. CDR3 protein: CASSLGGITYEQYF. The CDR3 DNA is TGTGCCAGCAGCTTAGGAGGGATTACCTACGAGCAGTACTTC.

This chain joins TRBV5-6 and TRBJ2-7; possibly TRBD1 for D (5 bases). This CDR3 has 14 residues. The V and J ends lost 0 bases and 4 bases respectively, with 11 bases between them. Germline values: CDR1 SGHDT, CDR2 YYEEEE. The CDR3 spells CASSLAGRTYEQYF. CDR3 in DNA: TGTGCCAGCAGCTTGGCCGGGCGGACATACGAGCAGTACTTC.

This clone has only one observation. This chain uses TRBV9 with TRBJ2-5, with 7 bases identical to TRBD1. The CDR3 is 13 amino acids. Germline CDR1 is SGDLS and CDR2 is YYNGEE. Trimming took 2 bases from V and 7 from J; bases not matched to a gene: 5. CDR3 residues: CASSVGDSATQYF. The CDR3 coding sequence is TGTGCCAGCAGCGTGGGGGACAGTGCGACCCAGTACTTC.

The rearrangement joins TRBV6-2 or TRBV6-3 to TRBJ2-6; D remains ambiguous. In germline, CDR1 is MNHEY, CDR2 SVGEGT. Between the trimmed V and J ends, which lost 4 bases and 4 bases, there was a span of 11 bases. This CDR3 is built from 15 residues. The CDR3 spells CASSLITGGANVLTF. CDR3 coding DNA: TGTGCCAGCAGTTTAATCACGGGCGGGGCCAACGTCCTGACTTTC.

This chain links TRBV11-3 with TRBJ2-7; 7 nucleotides line up with TRBD1. The junction had 5 bases not matched to a gene; V was cut back by 6 bases and J by 0 bases. CDR1 SGHNT and CDR2 YENEEA come from the germline V gene. The CDR3 is made up of 14 amino acids. The CDR3 DNA reads TGTGCCAGCAGTCCAGGGGGAAGCTCCTACGAGCAGTACTTC. This gives the protein CASSPGGSSYEQYF.

The CDR3 is CASSDRGDTGELFF. CDR3 nucleotide sequence: TGCGCCAGCAGTGACAGGGGGGACACCGGGGAGCTGTTTTTT. V gene TRBV10-1 combines with J gene TRBJ2-2; maybe TRBD1 (7 bases). Germline CDR1 is WNHNN and CDR2 is SYGVQD (reference sequence). This CDR3 has 14 residues. Trimming cost V 3 bases and J 3 bases, with 8 bases left between them.

The rearrangement uses TRBV5-4 and TRBJ2-3; D gene unclear. Germline V gene lookup returns CDR1 SGHNT and CDR2 YYREEE (reference sequence). V shed 4 bases and J shed 5 bases, with 8 bases lying between them. The CDR3 runs 12 residues. CDR3 coding DNA: TGTGCCAGCAGCCCCACTATAGATACGCAGTATTTT. It translates to CASSPTIDTQYF.

The rearrangement joins TRBV3-1 (or the pseudogene TRBV3-2) to TRBJ1-2; perhaps TRBD1 as D (5 bases). The V end lost 8 bases, the J end lost 7 bases, and 11 bases lay between the germline ends. Germline V gives CDR1 LGHDT, CDR2 YNNKEL (reference sequence). This CDR3 spans 11 amino acids. In nucleotides, the CDR3 is TGTGCCAGCGGAGGGGCCAGTGGCTACACCTTC. It is translated as CASGGASGYTF.

This chain connects TRBV11-2 to TRBJ2-3; D not resolved. V lost 1 base to trimming and J lost 6 bases, with 17 bases between them. CDR1 SGHAT and CDR2 FQNNGV come from the germline V gene. The CDR3 is 16 residues long. For the CDR3, the DNA is TGTGCCAGCAGCTTAGTATCAAGCGTCCCCCCCGATACGCAGTATTTT. This codes for CASSLVSSVPPDTQYF.

The V and J genes are TRBV7-9 and TRBJ1-4; D gene ambiguous. CDR1 is SEHNR, CDR2 FQNEAQ, per germline (reference sequence). The V and J ends lost 4 bases and 10 bases respectively, with 19 bases between them. The CDR3 length is 15 residues. This chain's CDR3 is CASSSQVELLGKLFF. CDR3 in DNA: TGTGCCAGCAGCTCCCAGGTGGAGCTCCTTGGAAAACTGTTTTTT.

The chain combines TRBV24-1 with TRBJ1-1, with D maybe TRBD1 (5 bases). The length of the CDR3 is 13 residues. CDR1 is KGHDR and CDR2 is SFDVKD in the germline V gene. The V gene lost 5 bases and the J gene lost 0 bases, with 6 bases spanning the gap. The CDR3 coding sequence is TGTGCCACCAGTGGAGGGGTGAACACTGAAGCTTTCTTT. As protein: CATSGGVNTEAFF.

The rearrangement joins TRBV30 to TRBJ2-3; 11 nucleotides agree with TRBD2. Germline V gives CDR1 GTSNPN, CDR2 SVGIG (reference sequence). The J segment lost 7 bases and the V segment lost 3 bases, leaving 6 bases of the junction unmatched. This CDR3 contains 14 residues. The CDR3 nucleotides read TGTGCCTGGAGGGATAGCGGGGGGGGAAATACGCAGTATTTT. Translating it yields CAWRDSGGGNTQYF.

The V gene is TRBV7-9, the J gene TRBJ1-1; the D gene is possibly TRBD1 (6 bases). Germline CDR1 reads SEHNR; CDR2 reads FQNEAQ (reference sequence). V was pared by 1 base and J by 5 bases, with 14 bases between. The CDR3 contains 15 residues. The CDR3 coding sequence is TGTGCCAGCAGCTTAGAGTCAGGGGTGGGGACTGAAGCTTTCTTT. Residues: CASSLESGVGTEAFF.

V is TRBV2 and J is TRBJ2-3; TRBD1 might be the D (6 bases). Trimming pared 3 bases from V and 0 bases from J, leaving 10 bases between. The CDR3 runs to 15 residues. CDR1 SNHLY and CDR2 FYNNEI come from the germline V gene. CDR3 bases: TGTGCCAGCAGTGACAGGGGATCTAGCACAGATACGCAGTATTTT. Its translation: CASSDRGSSTDTQYF.

The V gene is TRBV19, the J gene TRBJ1-5; no clear D gene. The CDR3 runs 14 residues. Germline V gene data show CDR1 as LNHDA and CDR2 as SQIVND (reference sequence). V was cut by 4 bases and J by 7 bases, with 14 bases left in between. CDR3 bases: TGTGCCAGTAGTACGGGCTACCTCGGACAGCCCCAGCATTTT. The encoded protein is CASSTGYLGQPQHF.

In this sample, this clone turned up once. The rearrangement joins TRBV28 to TRBJ1-2; D is uncertain. V gave up 3 bases and J gave up 3 bases, with 14 bases separating them. CDR3 length equals 15 residues. CDR1 and CDR2 from the germline V gene are MDHEN and SYDVKM. CDR3 region: CASSFRLGLDYGYTF. CDR3 nucleotide sequence: TGTGCCAGCAGTTTCCGGTTGGGGTTGGACTATGGCTACACCTTC.

The chain is built from TRBV28 and TRBJ2-3, with 9 bases fitting TRBD1. V trimming: 11 bases; J trimming: 2 bases; junction bases outside the gene matches: 5. Germline assignment: CDR1 MDHEN and CDR2 SYDVKM. CDR3 length: 13 amino acids. CDR3 sequence reads: CAWGQGITDTQYF. In nucleotides, the CDR3 is TGTGCCTGGGGACAGGGCATCACAGATACGCAGTATTTT. The complete variable domain, with remaining parts taken from reference TRBV28 and TRBJ2-3, reads DVKVTQSSRYLVKRTGEKVFLECVQDMDHENMFWYRQDPGLGLRLIYFSYDVKMKEKGDIPEGYSVSREKKERFSLILESASTNQTSMYLCAWGQGITDTQYFGPGTRLTVL.

The CDR3 loop is CASSLGLTETQYF. DNA of the CDR3: TGTGCCAGCAGTTTAGGGTTGACAGAGACCCAGTACTTC. V gene TRBV28 combines with J gene TRBJ2-5; no definite D call. This CDR3 is built from 13 residues. The V gene's germline CDR1 is MDHEN and CDR2 SYDVKM. V was shortened by 2 bases and J by 4 bases, with 8 bases between the two germline ends.

This chain links TRBV5-3 with TRBJ2-7; D may be TRBD1 or TRBD2 (6 bases each). TRBV5-3 qualifies as an ORF whose function is uncertain. Trimming took 5 bases from V and 4 from J, leaving 16 bases between them. The CDR3 runs 14 residues. DNA for the CDR3: TGTGCCAGAAGTTTTAATGGCGGGACATACGAGCAGTACTTC. This codes for CARSFNGGTYEQYF.

The rearrangement joins TRBV7-9 to TRBJ2-1, with 8 positions matching TRBD1. Germline values: CDR1 SEHNR, CDR2 FQNEAQ (reference sequence). J was trimmed by 7 bases and V by 4 bases; bases with no gene match: 9. The CDR3 consists of 15 residues. Here the CDR3 reads CASSSMGQVGNEQFF. Written as DNA, the CDR3 is TGTGCCAGCAGCTCGATGGGACAGGTGGGGAATGAGCAGTTCTTC.

The chain carries TRBV19 and TRBJ2-3; TRBD2 matches 7 bases. CDR1 and CDR2 (germline): LNHDA, SQIVND (reference sequence). This CDR3 region has 14 residues. Trimming took 10 bases from V and 4 from J; bases not matched to a gene: 11. This chain's CDR3 is CATRTRGESDTQYF. In nucleotides, the CDR3 is TGTGCCACACGAACCCGGGGGGAGTCAGATACGCAGTATTTT.

The rearrangement uses TRBV7-9 and TRBJ2-7; the D gene is possibly TRBD1 (6 bases). The V end was cut by 1 base, the J end by 0 bases, with 10 bases between. The CDR3 length is 15 residues. Per the germline V gene, CDR1 is SEHNR and CDR2 is FQNEAQ (reference sequence). The CDR3 protein is CASSLGPGHSYEQYF. In nucleotides, the CDR3 is TGTGCCAGCAGCTTAGGGCCGGGACACTCCTACGAGCAGTACTTC. Full variable domain (remainder filled in from reference TRBV7-9 and TRBJ2-7): DTGVSQNPRHKITKRGQNVTFRCDPISEHNRLYWYRQTLGQGPEFLTYFQNEAQLEKSRLLSDRFSAERPKGSFSTLEIQRTEQGDSAMYLCASSLGPGHSYEQYFGPGTRLTVT.

This clone was seen a single time. The chain is built from TRBV10-3 and TRBJ1-2; TRBD1 is a possible D gene (6 bases). The CDR3 is 14 amino acids. With 3 bases removed from V and 4 bases from J, the gap between germline ends came to 12 bases. Per germline, CDR1 ENHRY and CDR2 SYGVKD. The CDR3 coding sequence is TGTGCCATCAGTGAACAGGGACTTCTCTATGGCTACACCTTC. Translated: CAISEQGLLYGYTF.

The rearrangement links TRBV29-1 to TRBJ1-1, with a possible D match to TRBD1 (5 bases). This CDR3 is built from 13 residues. The V end lost 7 bases, the J end lost 1 base, and 13 bases lay between the germline ends. Germline-derived CDR1 and CDR2 are SQVTM and ANQGSEA. CDR3 sequence: CSGRDGGNTEAFF. The DNA of the CDR3 is TGCAGCGGTCGGGACGGTGGGAACACTGAAGCTTTCTTT.

The DNA of the CDR3 is TGTGCCAGCGGGGGCATCGGCGGGGGCTACACCTTC. Amino acids: CASGGIGGGYTF. This rearrangement joins TRBV12-3 or TRBV12-4 to TRBJ1-2; maybe TRBD1 (6 bases). The CDR3 runs to 12 residues. The ends were cut back, 8 bases at V and 8 bases at J, with 15 bases in the middle.